The rows below give T cell receptor beta chains drawn from one sample of a study of T cells in Graves' hyperthyroidism and ophthalmopathy. MiXCR was run by TCRdb on the multiplex PCR reads, yielding one entry per CDR3 protein. The repertoire has 90,000 to 120,000 distinct CDR3 sequences, roughly 15% of them found once; the top ten carry around two fifths. The sample was blood. All receptors come from a woman aged 50 to 65 with Graves' hyperthyroidism. The CDR3 runs from the conserved cysteine through the conserved F or W. A D gene is named only where the DNA matches it firmly. Clone size is stated in some rows and not others, as once, few, many or a class when expanded.

v_gene	d_gene	j_gene	abundance	CDR3aa	CDR3nt
TRBV6-1	TRBD1	TRBJ2-3	-	CASSPTGDTADTQYF	TGTGCCAGCAGTCCGACAGGGGACACAGCAGATACGCAGTATTTT
TRBV20-1	-	TRBJ1-5	many	CSAPGAYTSNQPQHF	TGCAGTGCCCCTGGGGCATACACTAGCAATCAGCCCCAGCATTTT
TRBV7-9	TRBD2	TRBJ2-1	many	CASSLTLAGYNEQFF	TGTGCCAGCAGCTTAACCCTAGCGGGGTACAATGAGCAGTTCTTC
TRBV28	-	TRBJ1-2	-	CASSLTGEGYTF	TGTGCCAGCAGTTTAACCGGGGAGGGCTACACCTTC
TRBV19	-	TRBJ1-1	many	CASSSKRNTEAFF	TGTGCCAGTAGTTCGAAGAGGAACACTGAAGCTTTCTTT
TRBV27	TRBD2	TRBJ2-1	few	CASSLVFPSLAGGEHEQFF	TGTGCCAGCAGTTTAGTCTTCCCTTCGCTAGCGGGAGGGGAGCATGAGCAGTTCTTC
TRBV20-1	-	TRBJ2-7	-	CSARDRRISYEQYF	TGCAGTGCTAGAGATCGGCGGATCTCCTACGAGCAGTACTTC
TRBV20-1	-	TRBJ2-5	many	CSAPMRLRSGETQYF	TGCAGTGCCCCAATGAGACTACGTAGCGGAGAGACCCAGTACTTC
TRBV19	-	TRBJ2-1	many	CASSIYTAAGTTYNEQFF	TGTGCCAGTAGTATTTATACAGCAGCCGGCACTACCTACAATGAGCAGTTCTTC
TRBV27	-	TRBJ1-5	many	CASSPSGGPNQPQHF	TGTGCCAGCAGTCCGTCCGGGGGTCCGAATCAGCCCCAGCATTTT
TRBV5-1	-	TRBJ2-2	-	CASSLRADANTGELFF	TGCGCCAGCAGCTTGAGGGCAGACGCGAACACCGGGGAGCTGTTTTTT
TRBV20-1	-	TRBJ1-1	many	CSARGGNREAFF	TGCAGTGCTAGAGGGGGCAACCGTGAAGCTTTCTTT
TRBV7-3	TRBD2	TRBJ2-3	many	CASNLGRAMADTQYF	TGTGCCAGCAACTTAGGGAGGGCGATGGCAGATACGCAGTATTTT
TRBV11-3	-	TRBJ2-1	many	CASSPRQAPYNEQFF	TGTGCCAGCAGCCCTCGCCAGGCGCCTTACAATGAGCAGTTCTTC
TRBV7-7	-	TRBJ1-3	many	CASSPDSLGNTIYF	TGTGCTAGCAGCCCGGACAGCCTGGGAAACACCATATATTTT
TRBV10-3	-	TRBJ2-3	many	CAIRDTTRGKNRNTDTQYF	TGTGCCATCAGGGACACTACCCGCGGGAAGAACCGTAACACAGATACGCAGTATTTT
TRBV18	-	TRBJ1-4	many	CASSPAGSLGEKLFF	TGTGCCAGCTCACCAGCGGGGAGTCTTGGTGAAAAACTGTTTTTT
TRBV28	-	TRBJ2-5	many	CASSSFGPRSEIQETQYF	TGTGCCAGCAGTTCCTTCGGGCCGCGAAGTGAAATCCAGGAGACCCAGTACTTC
TRBV19	TRBD2	TRBJ2-5	few	CASSDTLAGVQETQYF	TGTGCCAGTAGTGACACACTAGCGGGAGTCCAAGAGACCCAGTACTTC
TRBV20-1	-	TRBJ2-5	once	CSARDFLSEETQYF	TGCAGTGCTAGAGATTTTTTGAGTGAGGAGACCCAGTACTTC
TRBV18	TRBD2	TRBJ2-1	-	CASSPGTSGNNNEQFF	TGTGCCAGCTCACCCGGGACTAGCGGGAACAACAATGAGCAGTTCTTC
TRBV7-2	-	TRBJ2-2	-	CADLTGVTGELFF	TGTGCCGACCTCACAGGAGTCACCGGGGAGCTGTTTTTT
TRBV9	-	TRBJ2-2	-	CASSVEAGGATGELFF	TGTGCCAGCAGCGTAGAGGCAGGTGGCGCGACCGGGGAGCTGTTTTTT
TRBV12-3/TRBV12-4	-	TRBJ2-4	many	CASTYIASDIQYF	TGTGCCAGCACCTACATTGCGTCGGACATTCAGTACTTC
TRBV7-2	TRBD1	TRBJ1-2	-	CASSSQSGQGGGYTF	TGTGCCAGCAGCTCGCAGTCCGGACAGGGCGGGGGCTACACCTTC
TRBV11-2	TRBD1	TRBJ2-7	-	CASSLVRGQGYEQYF	TGTGCCAGCAGCTTAGTTAGGGGACAGGGCTACGAGCAGTACTTC
TRBV27	-	TRBJ1-6	many	CASSPINSPLHF	TGTGCCAGCAGCCCTATTAATTCACCCCTCCACTTT